The 20 T cell receptor beta chains below were found in one sample sequenced in a study of shared clonotypes between healthy human individuals (TCRdb year 2020). The library came from the immunoSEQ multiplex PCR assay. TCRdb obtained this table from immuneACCESS and retained in-frame rearrangements with V and J assigned. These tables miss some clones; where compared with another copy, unresolved V genes account for less than half of the shortfall, and the remainder is unexplained. Present in this sample are 450,000 to 500,000 clones, 81% of which were seen just once. The top ten constitute more than 9.5% of the sample. The sequencing sample was made of PBMCs. These TCRs come from a woman aged 40 to 50 in good health. Some clones in this sample may be carry-over from other donors' samples.

V usage is TRBV10-3 and J usage is TRBJ2-7; possibly TRBD1 or TRBD2 for D (5 bases each). V shed 4 bases and J shed 3 bases, with 16 bases lying between them. The CDR3 consists of 15 residues. Germline assignment: CDR1 ENHRY and CDR2 SYGVKD. CDR3 sequence: CAISARGVNVYEQYF. CDR3 in DNA: TGTGCCATCAGTGCCAGAGGGGTGAATGTCTACGAGCAGTACTTC.

A single count supports this clone. This chain links TRBV7-9 with TRBJ1-1; tentatively, D is TRBD1 (5 bases). Germline V CDR1 and CDR2: SEHNR, FQNEAQ (reference sequence). This CDR3 spans 14 amino acids. The V end was cut by 6 bases, the J end by 5 bases, with 16 bases between. The CDR3 reads CASRSAAGGTEAFF. The CDR3, as DNA: TGTGCCAGCAGATCCGCGGCCGGGGGGACTGAAGCTTTCTTT.

V is TRBV5-1 and J is TRBJ2-7, with D hard to call. Trimming stripped 0 bases from V and 4 bases from J, with 17 bases between. Germline loops: CDR1 SGHRS, CDR2 YFSETQ. This CDR3 is 16 amino acids long. The CDR3 here is CASSLAFPGMGYEQYF. In DNA form, the CDR3 reads TGCGCCAGCAGCTTGGCCTTTCCGGGTATGGGATACGAGCAGTACTTC.

This sequence joins TRBV15 and TRBJ2-7, with TRBD2 identical over 8 bases. This CDR3 contains 17 residues. The V segment lost 5 bases and the J segment 3 bases; nucleotides outside the gene matches: 15. Germline values: CDR1 LNHNV, CDR2 YYDKDF (reference sequence). DNA of the CDR3: TGTGCCACCAGCGGCGATTCCGGGGGGGGCGTTTTCTACGAGCAGTACTTC. Translated, it gives CATSGDSGGGVFYEQYF. Variable domain in full (rest from reference TRBV15 and TRBJ2-7): DAMVIQNPRYQVTQFGKPVTLSCSQTLNHNVMYWYQQKSSQAPKLLFHYYDKDFNNEADTPDNFQSRRPNTSFCFLDIRSPGLGDTAMYLCATSGDSGGGVFYEQYFGPGTRLTVT.

The chain joins TRBV11-2 to TRBJ2-6, with a weak D call TRBD1 (5 bases). The germline gives CDR1 SGHAT, CDR2 FQNNGV. The CDR3 has 15 residues. With 5 bases removed from V and 3 bases from J, the gap between germline ends came to 11 bases. The DNA of the CDR3 is TGTGCCAGCAGCCAAGGGGTTGTTGGGGCCAACGTCCTGACTTTC. Residues: CASSQGVVGANVLTF.

The chain has TRBV20-1 and TRBJ2-5; D is unclear. The CDR3 loop spans 11 amino acids. Germline values: CDR1 DFQATT, CDR2 SNEGSKA (reference sequence). Trimming took 3 bases from V and 2 from J, leaving 4 bases between them. The CDR3 loop is CSASVQETQYF. The CDR3 DNA follows: TGCAGTGCTAGCGTTCAAGAGACCCAGTACTTC.

Notes on this clone: One end of the junction does not line up with germline, which may come from a read error. The chain couples TRBV5-1 to TRBJ1-1, with D perhaps TRBD1 (6 bases). The length of the CDR3 is 15 residues. The germline gives CDR1 SGHRS, CDR2 YFSETQ. The CDR3 loop is CASRPNLGGNAEAFF. CDR3 coding DNA: TGCGCCAGCAGGCCCAACCTAGGGGGGAACGCTGAAGCTTTCTTT.

Concerning this clone itself: With only one base between it and a far larger clone, this is likely a read error. The chain joins TRBV4-2 to TRBJ1-1; maybe TRBD1 (5 bases). The CDR3 is made up of 14 amino acids. The germline gives CDR1 LGHNA, CDR2 YNFKEQ. The CDR3 protein is CASSPQVRVTEASF. CDR3 DNA sequence: TGTGCCAGCAGCCCCCAGGTCAGGGTCACTGAAGCTTCCTTT.

This clone was seen only a few times. This chain uses TRBV7-2 with TRBJ2-7; D possibly corresponds to TRBD1 (6 bases). Germline V gene lookup returns CDR1 SGHTA and CDR2 FQGNSA. With 2 bases removed from V and 4 bases from J, the gap between germline ends came to 9 bases. The length of the CDR3 is 13 residues. CDR3 residues: CASSLLGGYEQYF. In nucleotides, the CDR3 is TGTGCCAGCAGCTTATTAGGGGGATACGAGCAGTACTTC.

The CDR3 sequence: CASSFGTAYEQYF. Written as DNA, the CDR3 is TGTGCCAGCAGCTTCGGGACAGCCTACGAGCAGTACTTC. V is TRBV7-9 and J is TRBJ2-7; 7 bases fit TRBD1. V was pared by 3 bases and J by 2 bases, with 1 base of the junction left unmatched. CDR3 length: 13 amino acids. Per the germline V gene, CDR1 is SEHNR and CDR2 is FQNEAQ (reference sequence). Full variable domain (missing parts from reference TRBV7-9 and TRBJ2-7): DTGVSQNPRHKITKRGQNVTFRCDPISEHNRLYWYRQTLGQGPEFLTYFQNEAQLEKSRLLSDRFSAERPKGSFSTLEIQRTEQGDSAMYLCASSFGTAYEQYFGPGTRLTVT.

On this clone itself: This sequence is one base from a far larger clone and is likely a read error. Distinct nucleotide sequences in the sample also encode this CDR3. V usage is TRBV6-6 and J usage is TRBJ1-1, with D unclear. CDR1 is MNHNY and CDR2 is SVGAGI in the germline V gene (reference sequence). V gave up 5 bases and J gave up 5 bases, with 12 bases separating them. This CDR3 has 13 residues. In DNA, the CDR3 is TGTGCCAGCAGTCGAACAGAGAATACTGAAGCTTTCTTT. It encodes CASSRTENTEAFF.

CDR3 region: CAWSVGGHTEAFF. CDR3 DNA sequence: TGTGCCTGGAGCGTTGGGGGCCACACTGAAGCTTTCTTT. J is TRBJ1-1 and V is TRBV30; D may be TRBD1 (6 bases). Germline V CDR1 and CDR2: GTSNPN, SVGIG (reference sequence). There are 13 residues in the CDR3. V lost 3 bases and J 3 bases, leaving 11 bases between the germline ends.

Concerning this clone itself: One base separates it from a far larger clone, so it is likely a read error. This CDR3 reads CASSQVLGQSLSYEQYF. As DNA, the CDR3 is TGTGCCAGCAGCCAAGTACTAGGACAGTCTCTCTCCTACGAGCAGTACTTC. The J gene is TRBJ2-7, the V gene TRBV4-2; tentatively, D is TRBD1 (6 bases). Germline V gives CDR1 LGHNA, CDR2 YNFKEQ. This CDR3 is built from 17 residues. The V end was cut by 1 base, the J end by 0 bases, with 16 bases between.

A remark on this clone: This likely stems from a read error, as it lies one base from a far larger clone. The genes are TRBV30 and TRBJ1-5, with D possibly TRBD1 on 6 matching bases. The length of the CDR3 is 14 residues. The germline CDR1 and CDR2 sequences are GTSNPN and SVGIG (reference sequence). CDR3 loop: CALSTGQNNQPQHF. In DNA form, the CDR3 reads TGTGCCTTGAGTACTGGACAGAACAATCAGCCCCAGCATTTT.

This chain connects TRBV11-2 to TRBJ2-2; 7 positions agree with TRBD1. The CDR3 is made up of 16 amino acids. CDR1 is SGHAT and CDR2 is FQNNGV in the germline V gene. The junction had 11 bases not matched to a gene; V was cut back by 5 bases and J by 5 bases. The CDR3 here is CASSRGPGTATGELFF. The DNA for the CDR3 is TGTGCCAGCAGCCGTGGGCCAGGGACAGCGACCGGGGAGCTGTTTTTT.

This clone was counted once. V usage is TRBV7-3 and J usage is TRBJ1-1; 9 bases are shared with TRBD1. V gave up 4 bases and J gave up 7 bases; unmatched junction bases: 4. Germline V lookup: CDR1 SGHTA, CDR2 FQGTGA. This CDR3 has 13 residues. This CDR3 reads CASSSGQGGEAFF. The DNA for the CDR3 is TGTGCCAGCAGCTCGGGACAGGGAGGTGAAGCTTTCTTT.

This clone has more than one count but fewer than ten. The chain carries TRBV7-2 and TRBJ1-1; tentative D call: TRBD1 (6 bases). CDR3 length: 13 residues. Trimming shortened V by 0 bases and J by 6 bases, and 8 bases separated the two germline ends. From germline, CDR1 is SGHTA and CDR2 FQGNSA. The DNA for the CDR3 is TGTGCCAGCAGCTTAGCCGGACAGTCTGAAGCTTTCTTT. Its protein is CASSLAGQSEAFF.

This clone has a count of ten or more. The same CDR3 arises from other DNA sequences in this sample as well. The chain is built from TRBV29-1 and TRBJ2-7, with 8 bases fitting TRBD2. Per germline, CDR1 SQVTM and CDR2 ANQGSEA. The CDR3 loop spans 13 amino acids. Germline trimming cut 4 bases from V and 4 bases from J; bases unmatched to any gene: 6. Here the CDR3 reads CSVVLAGGYEQYF. CDR3 coding DNA: TGCAGCGTTGTACTTGCGGGAGGATACGAGCAGTACTTC.

The chain joins TRBV5-1 to TRBJ2-7, with 8 positions matching TRBD2. Germline trimming cut 1 base from V and 4 bases from J; bases unmatched to any gene: 19. Looked up from germline, CDR1 is SGHRS and CDR2 is YFSETQ. The CDR3 is 19 residues long. The CDR3 DNA reads TGCGCCAGCAGCTTGCGACCCACCATCCTAGCGGGCTCGCGGTACGAGCAGTACTTC. Protein sequence: CASSLRPTILAGSRYEQYF.

As to this clone: A read error is likely here: a far larger clone is one base away. This rearrangement joins TRBV4-2 to TRBJ1-5; D remains unclear. The CDR3 is 15 amino acids. V lost 0 bases, J lost 5 bases, and 11 bases lay in between. CDR1 and CDR2 from the germline V gene are LGHNA and YNFKEQ. This chain's CDR3 is CASSQDGVQHQPQHF. CDR3 DNA: TGTGCCAGCAGCCAAGATGGGGTCCAACATCAGCCCCAGCATTTT.